This TCR beta chain was sequenced during a study of blood T cell repertoires in COVID-19 (dated by TCRdb to the early 2020s). With regard to the full study: Samples from collaborators originated in the United States, Italy and Spain and spanned both the acute and convalescent phases of COVID-19. Subjects who had been exposed to COVID-19, were actively infected with it, or had recovered from it provided the deeply sampled blood TCRbeta repertoires that made up the dataset. The repertoires were made available in a free public database intended to serve as a resource for research on the immune response to SARS-CoV-2. The samples were drawn from the first 160 participants of the ongoing ImmuneRACE study and from under 1,500 subjects provided by 6 global collaborators. Where HLA class I and class II types were available, the types were taken from metadata supplied by the sample provider, not from assay-based typing. Nearly every sample came with metadata listing a de-identified subject ID, COVID-19 status, age in years and sex. The prospective study material was composed of cDNA or gDNA derived from T cells, B-cell-depleted T cells, or PBMCs. The paper as a whole reports these results and caveats: The amount of clinical and demographic metadata varied by source and participant and was provided uncurated.

The immunoSEQ Assay, a bias-controlled multiplex PCR, was used to amplify TCRbeta CDR3 regions from genomic DNA. In the source study's methods: The number of nucleated cells in each sample was estimated from the amplification of reference gene primers within the assay. To quantify the absolute abundance of each unique TCRbeta CDR3 rearrangement, sequence reads were collapsed and filtered. Productive Simpson clonality was computed per sample as the square root of Simpson's diversity index over productive rearrangements. TCRdb's version of the immuneACCESS table is confined to in-frame rearrangements and falls short of the full clone set. An unresolved V gene accounts for under half of the shortfall where checked; the remainder is of unknown origin. The V and J calls and clone size are taken from that table; D and trimming were inferred from the DNA. The sample has approximately 130,000 clones on record, 83% of them singletons. The ten largest make up 15% to 20% of the sample.

The CDR3 runs 14 amino acids, cysteine and phenylalanine included. Just the 42-base CDR3 DNA is kept, in frame starting at base 1. Relative to germline, V is 1 base shorter and J is 6 bases shorter, with 12 bases between their ends. In the germline V gene, CDR1 corresponds to MGHRA and CDR2 to YSYEKL. This clone was seen only once. There is no known antigen for this receptor. The record has no base qualities; no much larger clone is one base away. Enrolling through a virtual design, the prospective study's participants ranged in age from roughly 18 to 89 years and lived across 24 United States geographic areas. In the prospective study, participants were assigned to cohorts based on the clinical history participants reported in a screening survey and a study questionnaire. Recovered participants in ImmuneRACE Cohort 3 were defined as having two consecutive negative NP/OP PCR tests, clearance from a healthcare professional, or resolution of symptoms. Mobile phlebotomists in the prospective study collected whole blood, serum and a nasopharyngeal or oropharyngeal swab from every participant. Prospective study participants could optionally give additional blood draws and questionnaires over an approximately 2-month period. Prospective study blood samples were shipped either frozen or at room temperature before DNA extraction.

The TCR originated in a young man who had recovered from COVID-19. Sequencing was done on a sample of PBMCs or T cells enriched from blood (not recorded which). The rearrangement joined TRBV4-1 to TRBJ1-2; no D gene call is confident. The nucleotides read TGCGCCAGCAGCCAAGTTTTGGGAGTGGATGGCTACACCTTC. Translated, this is CASSQVLGVDGYTF.